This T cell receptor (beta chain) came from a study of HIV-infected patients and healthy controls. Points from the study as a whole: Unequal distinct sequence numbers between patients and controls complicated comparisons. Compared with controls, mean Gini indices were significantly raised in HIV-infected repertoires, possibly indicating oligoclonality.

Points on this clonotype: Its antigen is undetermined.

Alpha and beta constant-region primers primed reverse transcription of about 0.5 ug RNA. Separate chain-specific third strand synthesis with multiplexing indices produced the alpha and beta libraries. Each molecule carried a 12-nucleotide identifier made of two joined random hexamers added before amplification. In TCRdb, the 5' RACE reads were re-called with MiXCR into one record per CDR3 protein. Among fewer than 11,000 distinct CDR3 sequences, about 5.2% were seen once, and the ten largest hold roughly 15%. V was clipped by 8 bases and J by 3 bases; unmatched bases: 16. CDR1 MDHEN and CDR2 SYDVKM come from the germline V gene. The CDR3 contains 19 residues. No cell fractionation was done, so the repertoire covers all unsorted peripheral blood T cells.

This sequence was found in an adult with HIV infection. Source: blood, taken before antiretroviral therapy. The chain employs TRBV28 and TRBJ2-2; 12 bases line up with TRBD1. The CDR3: CASSSAGTGGYKDTGELFF. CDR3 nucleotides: TGTGCCAGCTCCTCAGCCGGGACAGGGGGCTATAAGGACACCGGGGAGCTGTTTTTT.